What follows are 20 T cell receptor beta chains derived from one specimen sequenced in a study of blood T cell repertoires in COVID-19. The repertoire was sequenced with immunoSEQ multiplex PCR; TCRdb's copy has only in-frame clones and lacks some. This sample has about 40,000 clones; roughly 87% occur once, and the top ten carry around 20%. Sequences were obtained from peripheral blood. These receptors were obtained from a man in his sixties with acute or convalescent COVID-19.

CDR3 DNA sequence: TGTGCCAGCAGTTACTCGAGGGCGTACGAGCAGTACTTC. Translation gives CASSYSRAYEQYF. This rearrangement joins TRBV6-5 to TRBJ2-7; D perhaps matches TRBD2 (5 bases). V was trimmed by 0 bases and J by 4 bases, leaving 7 bases between them. The CDR3 extends over 13 amino acids. CDR1 and CDR2 from the germline V gene are MNHEY and SVGAGI.

The V call is TRBV7-8, the J call TRBJ1-6; TRBD1 might be the D (5 bases). Trimming stripped 5 bases from V and 6 bases from J, with 20 bases between. The CDR3 sequence is 17 residues long. Germline CDR1 reads SGHVS; CDR2 reads FQNEAQ. The CDR3 region is CASSPYNLRGGNSPLHF. In DNA, the CDR3 is TGTGCCAGCAGCCCATACAACCTAAGGGGAGGTAATTCACCCCTCCACTTT.

The rearrangement uses TRBV6-5 and TRBJ1-1, with D possibly being TRBD1 (5 bases). This CDR3 is 14 amino acids long. CDR1 and CDR2 from the germline V gene are MNHEY and SVGAGI. Trimming took 2 bases from V and 4 from J, leaving 11 bases between them. DNA for the CDR3: TGTGCCAGCAGTTACGGGGGGATAGGCACTGAAGCTTTCTTT. Translation gives CASSYGGIGTEAFF.

The chain carries TRBV11-3 and TRBJ2-3; TRBD2 agrees at 10 bases. The CDR3 totals 16 residues. V was pared by 5 bases and J by 4 bases, with 9 bases of the junction left unmatched. Germline CDR1 is SGHNT and CDR2 is YENEEA. The CDR3 DNA sequence: TGTGCCAGCAGCCTCTCAGCGGGAGGGACATCAGATACGCAGTATTTT. It is translated as CASSLSAGGTSDTQYF.

This chain connects TRBV28 to TRBJ1-3, with 9 nucleotides matching TRBD1. The CDR3 sequence is 15 residues long. The germline V gene encodes CDR1 MDHEN and CDR2 SYDVKM. The trim removed 3 bases at V and 5 bases at J, leaving 5 bases unmatched. The CDR3: CASSLPDRGRNTIYF. CDR3 DNA: TGTGCCAGCAGTTTGCCGGACAGGGGTAGAAACACCATATATTTT.

The genes are TRBV10-3 and TRBJ2-5; 15 positions match TRBD2. This CDR3 is built from 16 residues. Germline lookup yields CDR1 ENHRY and CDR2 SYGVKD. The junction had 5 bases not matched to a gene; V was cut back by 4 bases and J by 5 bases. This CDR3 reads CAISGTSGRARETQYF. Written as DNA, the CDR3 is TGTGCCATCAGTGGGACTAGCGGGAGGGCCCGGGAGACCCAGTACTTC.

The chain has TRBV5-1 and TRBJ1-2, with D perhaps matching TRBD1 (5 bases). CDR1 SGHRS and CDR2 YFSETQ come from the germline V gene. Trimming left V 4 bases short and J 0 bases short, with 10 bases between. This CDR3 region has 14 residues. In DNA form, the CDR3 reads TGCGCCAGCAGCGCTCAGGGATCTAACTATGGCTACACCTTC. This encodes CASSAQGSNYGYTF.

The count of this clone is one. The chain joins TRBV5-1 to TRBJ2-1; the match to TRBD1 covers 12 bases. CDR1 and CDR2 (germline): SGHRS, YFSETQ. The CDR3 has 18 amino acids. Germline trimming cut 3 bases from V and 0 bases from J; bases unmatched to any gene: 7. The CDR3: CASSWDRGRISSYNEQFF. In nucleotides, the CDR3 is TGCGCCAGCAGCTGGGACAGGGGGCGGATTAGCTCCTACAATGAGCAGTTCTTC.

CDR3 sequence reads: CASSQDLLREQYF. In DNA, the CDR3 is TGTGCCAGCAGCCAAGATCTCTTGAGAGAGCAGTACTTC. The rearrangement links TRBV3-1 (or the pseudogene TRBV3-2) to TRBJ2-7; D unclear. CDR1 is LGHDT and CDR2 is YNNKEL in the germline V gene (reference sequence). Trimming removed 0 bases at V and 7 bases at J, with 10 bases between. The CDR3 is 13 residues long.

The chain is built from TRBV6-5 and TRBJ1-6; TRBD1 aligns across 9 bases. This CDR3 is 15 amino acids long. Trimming took 5 bases from V and 7 from J; bases not matched to a gene: 6. Germline lookup yields CDR1 MNHEY and CDR2 SVGAGI. The CDR3 region is CASSRGTGLNSPLHF. The DNA for the CDR3 is TGTGCCAGCAGTAGAGGGACAGGGTTAAATTCACCCCTCCACTTT.

V gene TRBV5-1 combines with J gene TRBJ1-6, with a weak D call TRBD1 (6 bases). Trimming cost V 2 bases and J 7 bases, with 13 bases left between them. Per germline, CDR1 SGHRS and CDR2 YFSETQ. CDR3 length: 15 residues. In nucleotides, the CDR3 is TGCGCCAGCAGCTTTGCAGGGGAGACGAATTCACCCCTCCACTTT. This encodes CASSFAGETNSPLHF.

The chain joins TRBV6-5 to TRBJ1-1, with TRBD1 matching 7 bases. CDR1 is MNHEY, CDR2 SVGAGI, per germline. V was pared by 4 bases and J by 7 bases, with 6 bases of the junction left unmatched. The CDR3 contains 13 residues. This chain's CDR3 is CASSLTGNDEAFF. CDR3 bases: TGTGCCAGCAGTTTGACAGGGAATGATGAAGCTTTCTTT.

This clone was counted between two and nine times. This chain joins TRBV5-6 and TRBJ2-2; 10 bases are shared with TRBD2. CDR3 length: 16 amino acids. V dropped 4 bases and J dropped 4; count of bases not matched to a gene: 7. CDR1 SGHDT and CDR2 YYEEEE come from the germline V gene. Written as DNA, the CDR3 is TGTGCCAGCAGCCCCCTCAGCGGGAGGGTCACCGGGGAGCTGTTTTTT. It translates to CASSPLSGRVTGELFF. The variable domain in full, completed from reference TRBV5-6 and TRBJ2-2, reads DAGVTQSPTHLIKTRGQQVTLRCSPKSGHDTVSWYQQALGQGPQFIFQYYEEEERQRGNFPDRFSGHQFPNYSSELNVNALLLGDSALYLCASSPLSGRVTGELFFGEGSRLTVL.

The V gene is TRBV18, the J gene TRBJ1-6; D perhaps matches TRBD1 (5 bases). The CDR3 spans 15 residues. Germline V gives CDR1 KGHSH, CDR2 LQKENI. V lost 1 base, J lost 7 bases, and 11 bases lay in between. This chain's CDR3 is CASSPLGTANSPLHF. The CDR3 nucleotides read TGTGCCAGCTCACCACTGGGGACTGCCAATTCACCCCTCCACTTT.

The CDR3 coding sequence is TGTGCCAGCAGCGTAGCTCCGACAGACTACGAGCAGTACTTC. As protein: CASSVAPTDYEQYF. V and J are TRBV9 and TRBJ2-7; the D gene is possibly TRBD1 (5 bases). V lost 0 bases and J 3 bases, leaving 10 bases between the germline ends. There are 14 residues in the CDR3. The germline gives CDR1 SGDLS, CDR2 YYNGEE.

The V call is TRBV24-1, the J call TRBJ2-5; weak D call: TRBD2 (6 bases). V dropped 9 bases and J dropped 0 bases, with 13 bases sitting between them. Germline values: CDR1 KGHDR, CDR2 SFDVKD. The CDR3 totals 14 residues. The CDR3 DNA reads TGTGCCACCCGTGGTGGGGGGAACCAAGAGACCCAGTACTTC. It codes for CATRGGGNQETQYF.

The V gene is TRBV27, the J gene TRBJ1-5, with TRBD1 as a possible D gene (5 bases). This CDR3 is built from 14 residues. Germline V gene lookup returns CDR1 MNHEY and CDR2 SMNVEV (reference sequence). V was cut by 6 bases and J by 7 bases, with 16 bases left in between. The CDR3 DNA reads as TGTGCCAGCAGCACGGGGGGACCGAACCAGCCCCAGCATTTT. It is translated as CASSTGGPNQPQHF.

V gene TRBV2 combines with J gene TRBJ2-1, with 10 bases that match TRBD2. The CDR3 sequence is 19 residues long. The V gene end was trimmed by 7 bases and the J gene end by 7 bases; junction bases not matched to a gene: 22. Germline CDR1 and CDR2: SNHLY and FYNNEI. CDR3 nucleotides: TGTGCCAGCAAAGTCTATCCAGCGGGAGGGCAAACGGCCCCTAATGAGCAGTTCTTC. Translating it yields CASKVYPAGGQTAPNEQFF.

The chain recombines TRBV5-1 with TRBJ2-3, with 12 bases matching TRBD2. Trimming at V came to 0 bases and at J to 2 bases, leaving 7 bases not matched to a gene. Per the germline V gene, CDR1 is SGHRS and CDR2 is YFSETQ. CDR3 length: 18 residues. DNA of the CDR3: TGCGCCAGCAGCTTGGGATCGCTAGCGGGAGGGACCACAGATACGCAGTATTTT. It yields the protein CASSLGSLAGGTTDTQYF.

The V call is TRBV11-2, the J call TRBJ1-1, with 12 nucleotides matching TRBD1. This CDR3 spans 17 amino acids. Germline CDR1 and CDR2: SGHAT and FQNNGV. After removal of 5 bases from V and 1 base from J, the junction contained 8 bases not matched to a gene. CDR3 in amino acids: CASSQGTGGAGNTEAFF. CDR3 in DNA: TGTGCCAGCAGCCAAGGGACAGGGGGCGCCGGGAACACTGAAGCTTTCTTT.